This T cell receptor beta chain derives from a study of siplizumab effects on memory and regulatory T cells. Study-wide results and caveats: Proliferating Tregs taken from siplizumab cultures were not shown to have a confirmed suppressive function. Apparently more diverse than memory cells, naive T cells also seemed major alloresponse contributors.

Donor pairs, a few in total, had unstimulated naive, memory, effector memory and TEMRA subsets sequenced. Points on this clone: What it recognizes is unknown.

Generated by immunoSEQ multiplex PCR, the TCRdb table keeps only in-frame clones and is missing some. This repertoire shows approximately 60,000 clones, just over 95% found once; its top ten account for around 0.093%. Trimming removed 5 bases at V and 5 bases at J, with 12 bases between. The V gene's germline CDR1 is SEHNR and CDR2 FQNEAQ (reference sequence). CDR3 length equals 13 residues. The clonotype was recovered from a human donor in good health. This chain connects TRBV7-9 to TRBJ2-5; D possibly corresponds to TRBD2 (5 bases). The sample comprised naive CD8+ T cells sorted from blood. CDR3 coding DNA: TGTGCCAGCAGCCTGGACTTTCTGGAGACCCAGTACTTC. This translates into CASSLDFLETQYF.